These 32 T cell receptor beta chains came from one sample sequenced in a study of immune heterogeneity within non-small cell lung tumors. Multiplex PCR (32 V and 13 J primers) was used to amplify the TCR beta CDR3. One entry per CDR3 protein, called by TCRdb with MiXCR from the multiplex PCR reads. The table lists about 13,000 distinct CDR3 sequences, about 23% of them singletons. The authors used around 640 ng of bulk tumor genomic DNA per sample as template. Several spatially distant biopsies were obtained per primary tumor intraoperatively. Patients went through curative surgery, and their non-small cell lung cancer was untreated and newly diagnosed. The sequencing sample was made of lung tumor tissue. Receptors originate from a man aged 50 to 59 with non-small cell lung cancer.

This clonotype was counted at least ten times. The chain employs TRBV5-1 and TRBJ2-7; no firm D call. CDR1 SGHRS and CDR2 YFSETQ come from the germline V gene. The V end lost 0 bases, the J end lost 0 bases, and 10 bases lay between the germline ends. This CDR3 has 15 amino acids. CDR3: CASSLDPPSSYEQYF. In nucleotides, the CDR3 is TGCGCCAGCAGCTTGGATCCACCGAGCTCCTACGAGCAGTACTTC.

There are many counts of this clonotype. The chain employs TRBV28 and TRBJ2-2; a weak D match, TRBD2 (7 bases). CDR1 is MDHEN, CDR2 SYDVKM, per germline. V was pared by 5 bases and J by 4 bases, with 11 bases between. The CDR3 extends over 14 amino acids. CDR3 sequence (DNA): TGTGCCAGCAGTCCCGGGGGGCTCACCGGGGAGCTGTTTTTT. This sequence encodes CASSPGGLTGELFF.

The sample holds a few counts of this clonotype. V and J are TRBV5-6 and TRBJ1-2, with D perhaps TRBD1 (6 bases). CDR1 is SGHDT and CDR2 is YYEEEE in the germline V gene. The CDR3 has 13 residues. V was trimmed by 4 bases and J by 6 bases, leaving 13 bases between them. CDR3 in amino acids: CASSGAGGHGYTF. The CDR3 DNA reads as TGTGCCAGCAGCGGAGCCGGGGGCCATGGCTACACCTTC.

This clonotype was observed many times. This sequence joins TRBV19 and TRBJ2-3, with 12 bases matching TRBD2. The CDR3 has 16 amino acids. With V trimmed by 4 bases and J by 4 bases, 6 bases remained unmatched. The germline gives CDR1 LNHDA, CDR2 SQIVND (reference sequence). CDR3 sequence: CASSNLAGGLSDTQYF. In nucleotides, the CDR3 is TGTGCCAGTAGTAACCTAGCGGGAGGGCTCTCAGATACGCAGTATTTT.

This clonotype qualifies as medium-sized. The rearrangement links TRBV7-9 to TRBJ2-3, with D perhaps TRBD2 (6 bases). The CDR3 runs 16 residues. V shed 5 bases and J shed 2 bases, with 17 bases lying between them. Germline V gene sequence: CDR1 SEHNR, CDR2 FQNEAQ (reference sequence). The CDR3 coding sequence is TGTGCCAGCAGCCCCTGGGGTAGCGGCTACACAGATACGCAGTATTTT. Its translation is CASSPWGSGYTDTQYF.

The V gene is TRBV3-1, the J gene TRBJ2-5, with 8 nucleotides matching TRBD2. CDR1 is LGHDT, CDR2 YNNKEL, per germline (reference sequence). The CDR3 is 17 amino acids. Trimming at V came to 5 bases and at J to 5 bases, leaving 16 bases not matched to a gene. CDR3 amino acids: CASSNPRGTGGRETQYF. The CDR3 nucleotides read TGTGCCAGCAGCAACCCCCGGGGAACGGGGGGGCGTGAGACCCAGTACTTC.

This rearrangement joins TRBV18 to TRBJ2-3; 9 bases match TRBD2. The V gene end was trimmed by 3 bases and the J gene end by 4 bases; junction bases not matched to a gene: 14. CDR1 is KGHSH, CDR2 LQKENI, per germline. CDR3 length equals 18 residues. CDR3 bases: TGTGCCAGCTCACCCTCCATGATCGTAGCGGGAGAGGCAGATACGCAGTATTTT. This sequence encodes CASSPSMIVAGEADTQYF.

Worth noting for this clonotype: Being one base from a much bigger clone, this may be a read error. The genes are TRBV18 and TRBJ2-1; D uncertain. Germline values: CDR1 KGHSH, CDR2 LQKENI. This CDR3 comprises 16 residues. This chain's CDR3 is CASSPPILSPYNDQFF. In nucleotides, the CDR3 is TGTGCCAGCTCACCACCGATCTTAAGCCCCTACAATGACCAGTTCTTC.

In this sample, this clonotype turned up many times. The rearrangement uses TRBV18 and TRBJ2-7; 13 bases match TRBD2. CDR3 length: 18 amino acids. Germline values: CDR1 KGHSH, CDR2 LQKENI. V shed 3 bases and J 1 base; nucleotides not matched to a gene: 9. The CDR3 reads CASSPGGLAGEKSYEQYF. The CDR3, as DNA: TGTGCCAGCTCACCGGGAGGACTAGCGGGAGAGAAGTCCTACGAGCAGTACTTC.

Regarding this clonotype: With a much larger clone just one base away, this may be a read error. The genes are TRBV2 and TRBJ2-1; 9 positions match TRBD2. The trim removed 7 bases at V and 8 bases at J, leaving 21 bases unmatched. The germline V gene encodes CDR1 SNHLY and CDR2 FYNNEI. There are 18 residues in the CDR3. The CDR3 DNA is TGTGCCAGCATCCACTCGTCTTGGGGCGGGGGGGCGGTCGATGAGCAGTTCTTC. Protein: CASIHSSWGGGAVDEQFF.

In its sample, this clonotype is medium-sized. CDR3 sequence: CSAGNSGPRSEQYF. Written as DNA, the CDR3 is TGCAGTGCTGGGAACAGCGGGCCCCGGAGCGAGCAGTACTTC. The chain has TRBV20-1 and TRBJ2-7; weak D call: TRBD2 (6 bases). With 5 bases removed from V and 6 bases from J, the gap between germline ends came to 20 bases. Germline CDR1 DFQATT, CDR2 SNEGSKA (reference sequence). This CDR3 region has 14 residues.

Note on this clonotype: This may arise from a read error, as a much more abundant clone is one base away. The chain is built from TRBV5-8 and TRBJ1-5; tentative D call: TRBD1 (5 bases). The germline V gene encodes CDR1 SGHTS and CDR2 YDEGEE. The CDR3 loop spans 16 amino acids. This chain's CDR3 is CVSSLRGPHHNQPQHF. The CDR3 DNA reads TGTGTCAGCAGCTTGAGGGGACCCCACCACAATCAGCCCCAGCATTTT. Variable domain in full (rest from reference TRBV5-8 and TRBJ1-5): EAGVTQSPTHLIKTRGQQATLRCSPISGHTSVYWYQQALGLGLQFLLWYDEGEERNRGNFPPRFSGRQFPNYSSELNVNALELEDSALYLCVSSLRGPHHNQPQHFGDGTRLSIL.

This clonotype was observed a few times. This chain uses TRBV9 with TRBJ2-2; 7 bases align to TRBD1. The J segment lost 3 bases and the V segment lost 1 base, leaving 3 bases of the junction unmatched. Germline lookup yields CDR1 SGDLS and CDR2 YYNGEE. This CDR3 region has 15 residues. The CDR3 sequence: CASSVLQGYTGELFF. The CDR3 region has the DNA TGTGCCAGCAGCGTACTACAGGGGTACACCGGGGAGCTGTTTTTT. Variable domain in full (rest from reference TRBV9 and TRBJ2-2): DSGVTQTPKHLITATGQRVTLRCSPRSGDLSVYWYQQSLDQGLQFLIQYYNGEERAKGNILERFSAQQFPDLHSELNLSSLELGDSALYFCASSVLQGYTGELFFGEGSRLTVL.

This clonotype was observed a handful of times. The rearrangement uses TRBV5-6 and TRBJ2-2; 8 bases agree with TRBD1. This CDR3 has 14 residues. CDR1 is SGHDT, CDR2 YYEEEE, per germline. Trimming removed 4 bases from V and 6 bases from J; junction bases left unmatched: 5. In DNA form, the CDR3 reads TGTGCCAGCAGCCCCACGACAGGGGCCGGGGAGCTGTTTTTT. It translates to CASSPTTGAGELFF. Looking up the rest from reference TRBV5-6 and TRBJ2-2 gives the full variable domain: DAGVTQSPTHLIKTRGQQVTLRCSPKSGHDTVSWYQQALGQGPQFIFQYYEEEERQRGNFPDRFSGHQFPNYSSELNVNALLLGDSALYLCASSPTTGAGELFFGEGSRLTVL.

The rearrangement links TRBV6-1 to TRBJ1-2; 7 nucleotides agree with TRBD1. The CDR3 is 14 residues long. J gave up 4 bases and V 4 bases, and 6 bases lay outside the gene matches. CDR1 is MNHNS and CDR2 is SASEGT in the germline V gene. CDR3 bases: TGTGCCAGCAGTGGCGGACAGGTTGGCTATGGCTACACCTTC. Encoded protein: CASSGGQVGYGYTF.

This clonotype ranks as medium-sized. The V and J genes are TRBV12-3 or TRBV12-4 and TRBJ1-5, with D unclear. This CDR3 spans 12 amino acids. V was clipped by 5 bases and J by 8 bases, with 10 bases between them. CDR3 nucleotides: TGTGCCAGCAGTGAGCCCCTCAAGCCCCAGCATTTT. Amino acid sequence: CASSEPLKPQHF.

Judged by abundance, this clonotype is medium-sized. V gene TRBV20-1 combines with J gene TRBJ2-1; D might be TRBD1 (6 bases). The CDR3 totals 14 residues. Germline V CDR1 and CDR2: DFQATT, SNEGSKA (reference sequence). V dropped 2 bases and J dropped 3 bases, with 11 bases sitting between them. The CDR3: CSARWGQNYNEQFF. The DNA of the CDR3 is TGCAGTGCTAGATGGGGGCAAAACTACAATGAGCAGTTCTTC.

This clonotype came up many times. The chain's CDR3 is CASSLTGRDPYEQYF. The CDR3 DNA reads TGTGCCAGTAGTCTCACGGGCCGGGACCCTTACGAGCAGTACTTC. The gene calls are TRBV19 and TRBJ2-7; either TRBD1 or TRBD2 may supply D (5 bases each). The CDR3 is 15 residues long. Trimming left V 5 bases short and J 4 bases short, with 18 bases between. Germline V gene sequence: CDR1 LNHDA, CDR2 SQIVND (reference sequence).

In regard to this clonotype: A much larger clone lies one base from this, so it may be a read error. The CDR3 protein is CSARATGLSPLHF. The CDR3 DNA reads TGCAGTGCAAGAGCCACGGGGCTTTCACCCCTCCACTTT. This sequence joins TRBV20-1 and TRBJ1-6; maybe TRBD1 (5 bases). The germline CDR1 and CDR2 sequences are DFQATT and SNEGSKA (reference sequence). There are 13 residues in the CDR3.

There are many counts of this clonotype. J is TRBJ1-2 and V is TRBV6-1; 7 positions match TRBD1. V was pared by 4 bases and J by 2 bases, with 4 bases of the junction left unmatched. There are 14 residues in the CDR3. Looked up from germline, CDR1 is MNHNS and CDR2 is SASEGT. The CDR3 sequence: CASSGGTVNYGYTF. For the CDR3, the DNA is TGTGCCAGCAGTGGAGGGACAGTCAACTATGGCTACACCTTC.

In this sample, this clonotype turned up many times. This chain links TRBV12-3 or TRBV12-4 with TRBJ2-2, with D possibly TRBD1 on 6 matching bases. V was cut by 6 bases and J by 6 bases, with 14 bases left in between. The CDR3 has 14 residues. DNA for the CDR3: TGTGCCAGCAGGTCGACAGGACTGGCCGGGGAGCTGTTTTTT. Translation gives CASRSTGLAGELFF.

This clonotype was detected ten times or more. The rearrangement links TRBV2 to TRBJ2-1, with 7 bases aligning to TRBD2. The germline gives CDR1 SNHLY, CDR2 FYNNEI. V lost 3 bases to trimming and J lost 7 bases; unmatched junction nucleotides: 12. CDR3 length equals 16 residues. The CDR3 region is CASSEWDYRLENEQFF. CDR3 nucleotides: TGTGCCAGCAGTGAGTGGGACTACCGACTGGAGAATGAGCAGTTCTTC.

This clonotype was seen at least ten times. The genes are TRBV27 and TRBJ2-3; TRBD2 might be the D (6 bases). The CDR3 loop spans 16 amino acids. The germline V gene has CDR1 MNHEY and CDR2 SMNVEV (reference sequence). V was shortened by 0 bases and J by 6 bases, with 16 bases between the two germline ends. CDR3 DNA sequence: TGTGCCAGCAGTTTATCGTCTCGGCGGGGCGGGGATACGCAGTATTTT. This codes for CASSLSSRRGGDTQYF.

A remark on this clonotype: With a much larger clone just one base away, this may be a read error. The rearrangement joins TRBV7-2 to TRBJ2-7; 10 bases fit TRBD2. Germline CDR1 and CDR2: SGHTA and FQGNSA. The CDR3 has 14 residues. The CDR3 sequence is CVSRRTSGTYEQYF. Written as DNA, the CDR3 is TGTGTCAGCAGGCGGACTAGCGGAACCTACGAGCAGTACTTC.

This clonotype was seen repeatedly, ten times or more. The rearrangement links TRBV20-1 to TRBJ2-5; 9 bases match TRBD1. J lost 1 base, V lost 3 bases, and 6 bases had no gene match. CDR1 DFQATT and CDR2 SNEGSKA come from the germline V gene (reference sequence). The CDR3 length is 15 residues. DNA for the CDR3: TGCAGTGCTAGGGGGGACAGGGCCTTCCAAGAGACCCAGTACTTC. This codes for CSARGDRAFQETQYF.

By share, this clonotype ranks as medium-sized (0.01 to 0.1%). The CDR3 DNA reads TGTGCCAGCGGGGGGGCCTACGAGCAGTACTTC. It translates to CASGGAYEQYF. This chain connects TRBV6-1 to TRBJ2-7, with 7 bases aligning to TRBD2. CDR3 length equals 11 residues. Trimming at V came to 8 bases and at J to 2 bases, leaving 0 bases not matched to a gene. Germline V gene sequence: CDR1 MNHNS, CDR2 SASEGT.

In its sample, this clonotype was seen a few times. This chain joins TRBV4-2 and TRBJ2-3, with TRBD2 matching 7 bases. CDR3 size: 16 residues. J lost 0 bases, V lost 2 bases, and 5 bases had no gene match. Per germline, CDR1 LGHNA and CDR2 YNFKEQ. CDR3 loop: CASSQLGGGSTDTQYF. CDR3 DNA: TGTGCCAGCAGCCAACTGGGGGGGGGGAGCACAGATACGCAGTATTTT.

The rearrangement joins TRBV19 to TRBJ1-4, with a possible D match to TRBD1 (5 bases). CDR3 length: 13 residues. Germline values: CDR1 LNHDA, CDR2 SQIVND (reference sequence). Trimming cost V 6 bases and J 1 base, with 6 bases left between them. In nucleotides, the CDR3 is TGTGCCAGTAGAGACAGAACTAATGAAAAACTGTTTTTT. It yields the protein CASRDRTNEKLFF.

In its sample, this clonotype was seen many times. The V and J genes are TRBV20-1 and TRBJ2-1, with a possible D match to TRBD2 (6 bases). V lost 6 bases and J lost 7, with 13 bases in between. Germline-derived CDR1 and CDR2 are DFQATT and SNEGSKA (reference sequence). This CDR3 has 12 residues. CDR3 nucleotides: TGCAGTGCGCCCGGGAGTAGGAATGAGCAGTTCTTC. Translation: CSAPGSRNEQFF.

V is TRBV5-4 and J is TRBJ1-6; TRBD1 matches 8 bases. J was trimmed by 3 bases and V by 3 bases; bases with no gene match: 5. The CDR3 runs to 16 residues. Germline V CDR1 and CDR2: SGHNT, YYREEE (reference sequence). This CDR3 is CASSSTGDRYNSPLHF. CDR3 DNA: TGTGCCAGCAGCTCGACAGGGGATCGCTATAATTCACCCCTCCACTTT.

As to this clonotype: A read error may explain this, as a much larger clone is one base away. V is TRBV20-1 and J is TRBJ1-4, with TRBD1 matching over 8 bases. V shed 3 bases, J shed 6 bases, and the junction held 9 bases outside the gene matches. The germline CDR1 and CDR2 sequences are DFQATT and SNEGSKA (reference sequence). This CDR3 spans 15 amino acids. CDR3 sequence reads: CSAREMGQEDEKLFF. CDR3 DNA: TGCAGTGCTAGGGAAATGGGACAGGAAGATGAAAAACTGTTTTTT.

As for this clonotype: A read error is possible here, since a much larger clone lies one base away. The chain links TRBV11-2 to TRBJ1-2; D is unclear. Deletions cut 1 base from V and 4 bases from J, with 16 bases between. The CDR3 is made up of 16 amino acids. Germline V gene sequence: CDR1 SGHAT, CDR2 FQNNGV. The CDR3 protein is CASSLGMAPGPYGYTF. The CDR3 DNA reads as TGTGCCAGCAGCTTAGGAATGGCCCCTGGCCCCTATGGCTACACCTTC.